This T cell receptor beta chain was sequenced for a study of T cell changes during pregnancy in multiple sclerosis (dated by TCRdb to between 2017 and 2020). Broadly, across the study: The study looked at changes in the T cell repertoire across pregnancy in women with multiple sclerosis.

The method behind the library was the immunoSEQ multiplex PCR assay. Entries here come from immuneACCESS through TCRdb and include only in-frame sequences with V and J called. Some clones fail to appear in such tables; in the studies checked, an unresolved V gene covers under half of the shortfall, and the cause of the remainder is unknown. In all, the sample holds 70,000 or so clones, and roughly 88% of those were seen once. More than 1.2% of the sample belongs to the ten largest clones. The CDR3 has 16 amino acids, counting the end cysteine and phenylalanine. The kept DNA is CDR3 alone, 48 bases in frame from the first base. Between the V and J ends, shortened by 0 bases and 2 bases respectively, the junction contains 11 bases. CDR1 and CDR2 (SGHTA, FQGNSA) derive from the germline V gene. This clone was observed once. The target of this receptor is not known. Base qualities are missing; no much larger clone stands one base away.

Here the chain combines TRBV7-2 and TRBJ1-5, with no confidently assigned D gene. Sequenced here: peripheral blood, sampled in the third trimester of pregnancy. The sequence came from a female donor with multiple sclerosis, enrolled in a pregnancy study. The DNA sequence reads TGTGCCAGCAGCTTAGCGCGGGGAAGGGGCAATCAGCCCCAGCATTTT. Translated, it gives CASSLARGRGNQPQHF.